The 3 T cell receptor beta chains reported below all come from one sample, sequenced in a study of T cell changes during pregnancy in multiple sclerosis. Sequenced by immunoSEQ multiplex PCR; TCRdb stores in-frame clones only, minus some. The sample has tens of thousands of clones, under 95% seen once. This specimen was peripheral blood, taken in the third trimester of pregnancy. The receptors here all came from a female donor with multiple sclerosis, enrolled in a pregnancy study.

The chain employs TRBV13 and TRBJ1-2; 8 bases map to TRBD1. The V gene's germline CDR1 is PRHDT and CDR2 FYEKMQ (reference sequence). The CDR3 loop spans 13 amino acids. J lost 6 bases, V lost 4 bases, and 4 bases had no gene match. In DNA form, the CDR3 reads TGTGCCAGCAGCTCGGACAGGGATCATGGCTACACCTTC. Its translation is CASSSDRDHGYTF.

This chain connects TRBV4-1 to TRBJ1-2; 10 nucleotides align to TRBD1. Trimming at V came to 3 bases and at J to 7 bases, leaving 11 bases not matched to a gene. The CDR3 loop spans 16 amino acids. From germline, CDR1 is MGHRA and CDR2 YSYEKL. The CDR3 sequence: CASSQTGTGAVGGYTF. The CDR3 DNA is TGCGCCAGCAGCCAGACCGGGACAGGGGCTGTCGGTGGCTACACCTTC.

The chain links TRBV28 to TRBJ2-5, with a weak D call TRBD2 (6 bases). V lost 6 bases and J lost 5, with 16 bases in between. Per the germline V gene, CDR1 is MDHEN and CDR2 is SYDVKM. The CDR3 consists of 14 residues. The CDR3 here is CASRSAGSGETQYF. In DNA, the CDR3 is TGTGCCAGCAGAAGCGCGGGGTCAGGGGAGACCCAGTACTTC.